The 32 T cell receptor beta chains below come from one sample, sequenced in a study of Graves' ophthalmopathy and Graves' hyperthyroidism. The study amplified TCR beta CDR3 regions using RNA transcripts. HTBI primers served in a first-round RT-PCR, which a second-round multiplex PCR followed. Using its own MiXCR run on the multiplex PCR reads, TCRdb lists one record per CDR3 protein. Counted here are over 650,000 distinct CDR3 sequences, roughly 39% occurring once; the ten biggest clones make up over 2.5%. What was sequenced was peripheral blood. These receptors all stem from an adult man with Graves' ophthalmopathy.

This clonotype appeared many times. The CDR3 DNA reads TGTGCCAGCAGTTTCGGGGCGGCGGGGGGATCACCCCTCCACTTT. Amino acid sequence: CASSFGAAGGSPLHF. V usage is TRBV27 and J usage is TRBJ1-6; possible D gene TRBD1, 5 bases. V lost 3 bases and J lost 10, with 16 bases in between. Germline CDR1 is MNHEY and CDR2 is SMNVEV (reference sequence). The CDR3 is made up of 15 amino acids.

This clonotype was seen many times. The rearrangement links TRBV25-1 to TRBJ1-1; 8 bases fit TRBD1. Looked up from germline, CDR1 is MGHDK and CDR2 is SYGVNS. Trimming removed 1 base from V and 3 bases from J; junction bases left unmatched: 7. This CDR3 comprises 16 residues. The CDR3 loop is CASSEFVRGQDTEAFF. DNA for the CDR3: TGTGCCAGCAGTGAATTTGTCAGGGGGCAGGACACTGAAGCTTTCTTT.

To note about this clonotype: A much larger clone lies one base from this, so it may be a read error. The V call is TRBV25-1, the J call TRBJ2-7; D remains unclear. Germline V lookup: CDR1 MGHDK, CDR2 SYGVNS. The length of the CDR3 is 12 residues. V lost 6 bases, J lost 2 bases, and 8 bases lay in between. DNA for the CDR3: TGTGCCAGCAGGACGGCCACCTACGAGCAGTACTTC. Its translation: CASRTATYEQYF.

The chain links TRBV29-1 to TRBJ1-4; D is ambiguous. V gave up 8 bases and J gave up 5 bases, with 18 bases separating them. CDR1 is SQVTM and CDR2 is ANQGSEA in the germline V gene. The CDR3 runs to 14 residues. CDR3 region: CSSPRDTPNEKLFF. For the CDR3, the DNA is TGCAGCAGTCCCCGCGACACCCCCAATGAAAAACTGTTTTTT.

This clonotype has at least ten counts. The J gene is TRBJ1-5, the V gene TRBV19; 8 positions agree with TRBD1. The germline V gene has CDR1 LNHDA and CDR2 SQIVND (reference sequence). The CDR3 consists of 15 residues. The ends lost 5 bases at V and 7 bases at J; junction bases unmatched: 10. CDR3 loop: CASSGRTGKTQPQHF. DNA of the CDR3: TGTGCCAGTAGTGGCCGGACAGGGAAGACCCAGCCCCAGCATTTT.

This clonotype has a handful of counts. This chain joins TRBV2 and TRBJ2-6; D not certain. There are 15 residues in the CDR3. V lost 4 bases to trimming and J lost 0 bases, with 7 bases between them. Per the germline V gene, CDR1 is SNHLY and CDR2 is FYNNEI. The CDR3 loop is CASSAATSGANVLTF. Here the CDR3 DNA reads TGTGCCAGCAGTGCTGCTACCTCTGGGGCCAACGTCCTGACTTTC.

This clonotype was detected many times. The chain employs TRBV7-9 and TRBJ2-7; the match to TRBD1 covers 8 bases. The V gene end was trimmed by 4 bases and the J gene end by 1 base; junction bases not matched to a gene: 6. This CDR3 comprises 15 residues. In germline, CDR1 is SEHNR, CDR2 FQNEAQ (reference sequence). DNA for the CDR3: TGTGCCAGCAGCTCAACGGACAGGGATTCCTACGAGCAGTACTTC. Translated, it gives CASSSTDRDSYEQYF. Full variable domain (missing parts from reference TRBV7-9 and TRBJ2-7): DTGVSQNPRHKITKRGQNVTFRCDPISEHNRLYWYRQTLGQGPEFLTYFQNEAQLEKSRLLSDRFSAERPKGSFSTLEIQRTEQGDSAMYLCASSSTDRDSYEQYFGPGTRLTVT.

CDR3 region: CASSEGQGINEQYF. In DNA form, the CDR3 reads TGTGCCAGCAGCGAGGGACAGGGCATCAACGAGCAGTACTTC. The chain uses TRBV9 and TRBJ2-7; 9 nucleotides match TRBD1. Germline values: CDR1 SGDLS, CDR2 YYNGEE. Trimming at V came to 3 bases and at J to 5 bases, leaving 6 bases not matched to a gene. The CDR3 contains 14 residues.

This clonotype was counted at least ten times. V is TRBV9 and J is TRBJ2-2, with TRBD1 matching 7 bases. This CDR3 comprises 15 residues. The V and J ends lost 4 bases and 4 bases, in that order; junction bases with no gene match: 7. The germline CDR1 and CDR2 sequences are SGDLS and YYNGEE. Here the CDR3 DNA reads TGTGCCAGCAGCCAAGGGGGCATCGGCACCGGGGAGCTGTTTTTT. It specifies CASSQGGIGTGELFF.

The CDR3 region has the DNA TGTGCCAGCAGTGAGGATGCCAGGGGCGAGGAGACCCAGTACTTC. Its protein is CASSEDARGEETQYF. The V and J genes are TRBV25-1 and TRBJ2-5, with D maybe TRBD1 (6 bases). Germline assignment: CDR1 MGHDK and CDR2 SYGVNS. The CDR3 is 15 amino acids. The germline V and J ends were trimmed by 3 bases and 5 bases, with 16 bases remaining between them.

The chain is built from TRBV5-6 and TRBJ2-2, with a tentative D call TRBD1 (5 bases). The CDR3 is 15 residues long. V lost 4 bases and J 1 base, leaving 11 bases between the germline ends. The V gene's germline CDR1 is SGHDT and CDR2 YYEEEE. CDR3 coding DNA: TGTGCCAGCAGCCCGACCGGACAGAACACCGGGGAGCTGTTTTTT. This translates into CASSPTGQNTGELFF.

Worth noting for this clonotype: A much larger clone sits a single nucleotide away, making a read error possible. The V call is TRBV19, the J call TRBJ2-7; tentative D call: TRBD1 (6 bases). Germline lookup yields CDR1 LNHDA and CDR2 SQIVND (reference sequence). The CDR3 has 15 amino acids. V lost 5 bases and J lost 3, with 17 bases in between. The CDR3 sequence: CASSVATGQRYEQYF. The CDR3 region has the DNA TGTGCCAGTAGTGTTGCGACTGGACAGCGCTACGAGCAGTACTTC.

This clonotype turned up a few times. The V gene is TRBV5-1, the J gene TRBJ1-6; 9 nucleotides align to TRBD1. V shed 2 bases and J 9 bases; nucleotides not matched to a gene: 6. This CDR3 contains 15 residues. The germline V gene encodes CDR1 SGHRS and CDR2 YFSETQ. This CDR3 is CASSLGTGLSSPLHF. The CDR3 DNA follows: TGCGCCAGCAGCTTAGGGACAGGGCTAAGTTCACCCCTCCACTTT.

This chain uses TRBV10-3 with TRBJ1-5; weak D call: TRBD1 (5 bases). The germline CDR1 and CDR2 sequences are ENHRY and SYGVKD. The CDR3 is made up of 12 amino acids. V was pared by 10 bases and J by 4 bases, with 11 bases between. The CDR3 bases are TGTGCCAGCAGGGTCCAGAATCAGCCCCAGCATTTT. This encodes CASRVQNQPQHF.

The chain is built from TRBV7-2 and TRBJ1-4; 8 nucleotides align to TRBD1. This CDR3 is built from 17 residues. Per germline, CDR1 SGHTA and CDR2 FQGNSA. V was pared by 1 base and J by 5 bases, with 9 bases of the junction left unmatched. The DNA of the CDR3 is TGTGCCAGCAGCTTAGGGCCAGGGGGCGCTGGGAATGAAAAACTGTTTTTT. It codes for CASSLGPGGAGNEKLFF.

Points on this clonotype: Given a much more abundant clone one base away, this may be a read error. The V gene is TRBV10-2, the J gene TRBJ2-7; TRBD1 might be the D (5 bases). The CDR3 has 12 residues. CDR1 WSHSY and CDR2 SAAADI come from the germline V gene. The CDR3 protein is CASSTRVYEQYF. In DNA, the CDR3 is TGTGCCAGCAGCACCAGGGTCTACGAGCAGTACTTC.

V and J are TRBV7-9 and TRBJ2-2, with D unclear. CDR3 size: 14 residues. Germline values: CDR1 SEHNR, CDR2 FQNEAQ (reference sequence). V was clipped by 0 bases and J by 9 bases, with 11 bases between them. This CDR3 is CASSLASSARELFF. The DNA of the CDR3 is TGTGCCAGCAGCTTAGCGTCTTCGGCCAGGGAGCTGTTTTTT.

The chain uses TRBV7-2 and TRBJ1-6; no firm D call. V lost 4 bases, J lost 8 bases, and 12 bases lay in between. CDR1 SGHTA and CDR2 FQGNSA come from the germline V gene. The CDR3 has 14 amino acids. The chain's CDR3 is CASSSNGLDSPLHF. The CDR3 region has the DNA TGTGCCAGCAGCTCGAACGGCCTCGATTCACCCCTCCACTTT.

This clonotype was seen repeatedly, ten times or more. This chain connects TRBV7-9 to TRBJ1-5, with TRBD1 as a possible D gene (5 bases). The CDR3 sequence is 15 residues long. V lost 5 bases and J 3 bases, leaving 14 bases between the germline ends. Germline-derived CDR1 and CDR2 are SEHNR and FQNEAQ (reference sequence). The CDR3 is CASSPPGRVNQPQHF. As DNA, the CDR3 is TGTGCCAGCAGCCCGCCAGGGAGAGTCAATCAGCCCCAGCATTTT. The full variable domain, its missing parts supplied by reference TRBV7-9 and TRBJ1-5, is DTGVSQNPRHKITKRGQNVTFRCDPISEHNRLYWYRQTLGQGPEFLTYFQNEAQLEKSRLLSDRFSAERPKGSFSTLEIQRTEQGDSAMYLCASSPPGRVNQPQHFGDGTRLSIL.

The chain uses TRBV7-6 and TRBJ1-5; D gene uncertain. Trimming removed 2 bases from V and 6 bases from J, with 8 bases in between. The CDR3 totals 13 residues. Germline CDR1 and CDR2: SGHVS and FNYEAQ. CDR3 coding DNA: TGTGCCAGCAGCTTAAGGTCTTCTCAGCCCCAGCATTTT. This codes for CASSLRSSQPQHF.

This clonotype occurred many times. This chain links TRBV15 with TRBJ2-7; the D is unclear. The CDR3 totals 11 residues. Germline-derived CDR1 and CDR2 are LNHNV and YYDKDF (reference sequence). V was trimmed by 1 base and J by 4 bases, leaving 2 bases between them. DNA of the CDR3: TGTGCCACCAGCAGAGGGTACGAGCAGTACTTC. It codes for CATSRGYEQYF.

In this sample, this clonotype turned up many times. The chain recombines TRBV19 with TRBJ2-7; D is ambiguous. Per germline, CDR1 LNHDA and CDR2 SQIVND (reference sequence). The CDR3 totals 15 residues. Between the trimmed V and J ends, which lost 3 bases and 6 bases, there was a span of 18 bases. CDR3 protein: CASSMQRPPEREQYF. In DNA, the CDR3 is TGTGCCAGTAGTATGCAACGGCCTCCCGAGCGCGAGCAGTACTTC.

V usage is TRBV20-1 and J usage is TRBJ1-2; D uncertain. CDR1 is DFQATT and CDR2 is SNEGSKA in the germline V gene (reference sequence). Trimming cost V 7 bases and J 8 bases, with 14 bases left between them. CDR3 length: 11 amino acids. The CDR3 DNA follows: TGCAGTGGGACGGACGCCGCGGGCTACACCTTC. Translating gives CSGTDAAGYTF.

This clonotype was observed at least ten times. The rearrangement links TRBV5-1 to TRBJ1-2; perhaps TRBD1 as D (6 bases). V was clipped by 4 bases and J by 2 bases, with 24 bases between them. This CDR3 has 18 residues. Germline assignment: CDR1 SGHRS and CDR2 YFSETQ. The CDR3 DNA follows: TGCGCCAGCAGCCTGCACCCGAATACAGGGTATGCGAACTATGGCTACACCTTC. Residues: CASSLHPNTGYANYGYTF.

In its sample, this clonotype was seen many times. This chain joins TRBV9 and TRBJ1-2; weak D call: TRBD1 (6 bases). Per germline, CDR1 SGDLS and CDR2 YYNGEE. V lost 0 bases and J lost 2, with 8 bases in between. This CDR3 is built from 14 residues. The CDR3 reads CASSVEQGNYGYTF. In DNA form, the CDR3 reads TGTGCCAGCAGCGTAGAACAGGGCAACTATGGCTACACCTTC. Filled out from reference TRBV9 and TRBJ1-2, the complete variable domain reads DSGVTQTPKHLITATGQRVTLRCSPRSGDLSVYWYQQSLDQGLQFLIQYYNGEERAKGNILERFSAQQFPDLHSELNLSSLELGDSALYFCASSVEQGNYGYTFGSGTRLTVV.

In this sample, this clonotype turned up many times. The gene calls are TRBV5-6 and TRBJ1-6; 7 bases are shared with TRBD1. Looked up from germline, CDR1 is SGHDT and CDR2 is YYEEEE. This CDR3 contains 15 residues. Germline trimming cut 4 bases from V and 7 bases from J; bases unmatched to any gene: 8. CDR3 bases: TGTGCCAGCAGCCGACTTGACAGGGAGAATTCACCCCTCCACTTT. Amino acids: CASSRLDRENSPLHF.

The chain couples TRBV10-3 to TRBJ2-7, with 9 positions matching TRBD1. Germline loops: CDR1 ENHRY, CDR2 SYGVKD. There are 14 residues in the CDR3. V lost 3 bases and J lost 6; bases outside the gene matches: 6. CDR3 residues: CAISDTGQGGEQYF. DNA of the CDR3: TGTGCCATCAGTGATACGGGACAGGGTGGCGAGCAGTACTTC.

There are many counts of this clonotype. The genes are TRBV7-9 and TRBJ2-7; D may be TRBD2 (6 bases). CDR1 is SEHNR and CDR2 is FQNEAQ in the germline V gene (reference sequence). The ends were cut back, 0 bases at V and 5 bases at J, with 11 bases in the middle. The CDR3 spans 14 residues. CDR3 sequence (DNA): TGTGCCAGCAGCTTAGCGATTGCGGGAAACGAGCAGTACTTC. Translated: CASSLAIAGNEQYF.

The rearrangement uses TRBV20-1 and TRBJ2-7; 13 positions agree with TRBD2. This CDR3 is 14 amino acids long. CDR1 DFQATT and CDR2 SNEGSKA come from the germline V gene (reference sequence). V lost 6 bases to trimming and J lost 2 bases; unmatched junction nucleotides: 4. DNA of the CDR3: TGCAGTGCCGGACTAGCGGGAGTACCCTACGAGCAGTACTTC. As protein: CSAGLAGVPYEQYF.

The genes are TRBV5-5 and TRBJ2-2; D might be TRBD2 (5 bases). V dropped 4 bases and J dropped 0 bases, with 10 bases sitting between them. Germline loops: CDR1 SGHKS, CDR2 YYEKEE (reference sequence). CDR3 length: 15 residues. The DNA for the CDR3 is TGTGCCAGCAGCCAAGGCGGGCCGAACACCGGGGAGCTGTTTTTT. As protein: CASSQGGPNTGELFF. Based on the CDR3 plus reference TRBV5-5 and TRBJ2-2, the full variable domain is DAGVTQSPTHLIKTRGQQVTLRCSPISGHKSVSWYQQVLGQGPQFIFQYYEKEERGRGNFPDRFSARQFPNYSSELNVNALLLGDSALYLCASSQGGPNTGELFFGEGSRLTVL.

This clonotype was seen ten or more times. The chain uses TRBV9 and TRBJ1-1; D remains ambiguous. Deletions cut 0 bases from V and 3 bases from J, with 15 bases between. Looked up from germline, CDR1 is SGDLS and CDR2 is YYNGEE. The CDR3 totals 16 residues. The CDR3 here is CASSVGSGFGYTEAFF. CDR3 sequence (DNA): TGTGCCAGCAGCGTAGGAAGTGGCTTCGGGTACACTGAAGCTTTCTTT.

This clonotype was observed a few times. A read error may account for a junction end that differs from germline. The chain has TRBV10-3 and TRBJ2-7; D gene unclear. The length of the CDR3 is 13 residues. Looked up from germline, CDR1 is ENHRY and CDR2 is SYGVKD. CDR3 protein: CASSYGMFLEQYF. The DNA for the CDR3 is TGTGCCAGCAGTTACGGTATGTTTCTCGAGCAGTACTTC.